This T cell receptor (beta chain) was captured by sequencing in a study of STAT5B mutations in CD4+ large granular lymphocyte leukemia. Produced via immunoSEQ multiplex PCR; TCRdb's table is partial and in-frame only. This table holds roughly 41,000 clones, 70% to 80% found once. The CDR3 has 17 amino acids. Trimming cost V 2 bases and J 4 bases; bases outside gene matches: 6. Germline CDR1 is SGHDT and CDR2 is YYEEEE. The clonotype originates from a human donor in good health. The sequenced sample was CD4+ T cells from blood buffy coats. This sequence joins TRBV5-6 and TRBJ2-2, with TRBD2 matching 12 bases. The CDR3 is CASSFTSGGLSTGELFF. The CDR3 DNA follows: TGTGCCAGCAGCTTCACTAGCGGGGGGTTAAGCACCGGGGAGCTGTTTTTT.